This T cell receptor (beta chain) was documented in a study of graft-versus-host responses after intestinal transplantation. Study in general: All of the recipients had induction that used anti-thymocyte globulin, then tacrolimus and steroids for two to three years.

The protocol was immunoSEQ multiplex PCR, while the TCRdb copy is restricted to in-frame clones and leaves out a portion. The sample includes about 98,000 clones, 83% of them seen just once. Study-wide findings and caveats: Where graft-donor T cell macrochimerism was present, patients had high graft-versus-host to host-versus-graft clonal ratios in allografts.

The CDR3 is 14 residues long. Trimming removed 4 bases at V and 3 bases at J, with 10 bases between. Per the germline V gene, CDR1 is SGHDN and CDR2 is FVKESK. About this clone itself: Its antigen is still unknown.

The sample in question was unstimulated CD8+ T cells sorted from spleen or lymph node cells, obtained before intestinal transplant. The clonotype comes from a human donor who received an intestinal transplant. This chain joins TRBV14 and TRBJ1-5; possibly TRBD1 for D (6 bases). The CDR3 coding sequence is TGTGCCAGCAGCCGAGACAGGATCAATCAGCCCCAGCATTTT. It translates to CASSRDRINQPQHF.